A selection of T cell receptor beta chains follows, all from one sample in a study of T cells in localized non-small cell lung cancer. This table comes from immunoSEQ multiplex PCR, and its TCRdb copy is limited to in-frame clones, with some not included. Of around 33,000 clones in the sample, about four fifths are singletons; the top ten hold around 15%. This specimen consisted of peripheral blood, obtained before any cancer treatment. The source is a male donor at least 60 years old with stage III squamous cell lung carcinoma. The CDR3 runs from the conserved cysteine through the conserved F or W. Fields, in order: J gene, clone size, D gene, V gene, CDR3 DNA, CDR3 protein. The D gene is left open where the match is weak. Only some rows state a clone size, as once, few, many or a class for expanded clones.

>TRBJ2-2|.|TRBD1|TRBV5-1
TGCGCCAGCAGCTTACAGGGGGGGAACACCGGGGAGCTGTTTTTT
CASSLQGGNTGELFF
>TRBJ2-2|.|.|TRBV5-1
TGCGCCAGCAGCTTGGCGGGGAACACCGGGGAGCTGTTTTTT
CASSLAGNTGELFF
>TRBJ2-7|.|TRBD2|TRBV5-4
TGTGCCAGCAGCTTCCCCTTAGCGGGGAATTACGAGCAGTACTTC
CASSFPLAGNYEQYF
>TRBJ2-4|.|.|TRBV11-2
TGTGCCAGCAGCTCAGGGGAAGTGGCCAAAAACATTCAGTACTTC
CASSSGEVAKNIQYF
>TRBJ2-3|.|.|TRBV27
TGTGCCAGCAGGGGACCCGGGGGAGATACGCAGTATTTT
CASRGPGGDTQYF
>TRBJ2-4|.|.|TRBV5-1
TGCGCCAGCAGCTTGGCCGGGAAAGCGGGAAACATTCAGTACTTC
CASSLAGKAGNIQYF
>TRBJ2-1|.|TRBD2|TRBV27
TGTGCCAGCAGTCCAATGGGACTAGCGGGGAGCAATGAGCAGTTCTTC
CASSPMGLAGSNEQFF
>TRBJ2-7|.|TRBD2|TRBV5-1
TGCGCCAGCAGCTTGGGAAGCGGGACTGGGACCTACGAGCAGTACTTC
CASSLGSGTGTYEQYF
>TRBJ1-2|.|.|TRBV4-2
TGTGCCAGCACCCAAGATTCTGGGGCTCACTATGGCTACACCTTC
CASTQDSGAHYGYTF
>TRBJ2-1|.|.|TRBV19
TGTGCCAGTAAACCCGACAGGAGCTCCTACAATGAGCAGTTCTTC
CASKPDRSSYNEQFF
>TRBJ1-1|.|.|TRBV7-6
TGTGCCAGCAGCTTAGCCCACGGCTACACTGAAGCTTTCTTT
CASSLAHGYTEAFF
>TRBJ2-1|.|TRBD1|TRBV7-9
TGTGCCAGCAGCTTAGCACAGGGGACGTACAATGAGCAGTTCTTC
CASSLAQGTYNEQFF
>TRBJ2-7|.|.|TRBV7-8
TGTGCCAGCAGCTTATCGGGCGACTACCACGGGCAGTACTTC
CASSLSGDYHGQYF
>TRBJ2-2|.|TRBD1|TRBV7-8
TGTGCCAGCAGCCTTGCCCCACAGGGGGCGAACACCGGGGAGCTGTTTTTT
CASSLAPQGANTGELFF
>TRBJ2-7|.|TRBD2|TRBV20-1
TGCAGTGCTAGAGCCGGGGGGGAGCAGTACTTC
CSARAGGEQYF
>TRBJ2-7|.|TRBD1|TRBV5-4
TGTGCCAGCACCCCCGGGACAGGACTCTCCTACGAGCAGTACTTC
CASTPGTGLSYEQYF
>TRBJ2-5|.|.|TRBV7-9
TGTGCCAGCAGCTTAGGAGACGGTTCGCCTCTGGGGGAGACCCAGTACTTC
CASSLGDGSPLGETQYF
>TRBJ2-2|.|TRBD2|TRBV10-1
TGCGCCAGCAGTCTAGCGGGGGGGCCCGGGGAGCTGTTTTTT
CASSLAGGPGELFF
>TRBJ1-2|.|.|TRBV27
.
CASSSSGDTGYTF
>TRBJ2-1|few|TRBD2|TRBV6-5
TGTGCCAGCAGGGCGGCTAGCGGGGTAGGAGAGCAGTTCTTC
CASRAASGVGEQFF
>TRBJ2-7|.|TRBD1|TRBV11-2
TGTGCCAGCAGCTTATTCGGACAGGGGGCGAGCTCCTACGAGCAGTACTTC
CASSLFGQGASSYEQYF
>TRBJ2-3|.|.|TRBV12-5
TGTGCTAGTGGTTTCGCCCACACAGATACGCAGTATTTT
CASGFAHTDTQYF
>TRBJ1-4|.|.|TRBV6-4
TGTGCCAGCAGTGACTCGACCCTCAGACTGTTTTTT
CASSDSTLRLFF
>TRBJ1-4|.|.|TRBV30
TGTGCCTGGTCAAACAGGGAAAATGAAAAACTGTTTTTT
CAWSNRENEKLFF
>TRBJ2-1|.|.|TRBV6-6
TGTGCCAGCACCTCCCCAGGGGTAGAGCAGTTCTTC
CASTSPGVEQFF
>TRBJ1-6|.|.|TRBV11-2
TGTGCCAGCAGCTACCCTGCGGGCAATTCACCCCTCCACTTT
CASSYPAGNSPLHF
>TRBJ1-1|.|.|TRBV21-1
TGTGCCAGCAGCAAAGCGGGGGACACAGGGCTTTTGAACACTGAAGCTTTCTTT
CASSKAGDTGLLNTEAFF
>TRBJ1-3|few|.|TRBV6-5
TGTGCCAGCAGGCCGCAGGTCTACTCTGGAAACACCATATATTTT
CASRPQVYSGNTIYF
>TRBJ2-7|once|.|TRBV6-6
TGTGCCAGCAGTTACTTCTTGGGGCAGCACCTCTACGAGCAGTACTTC
CASSYFLGQHLYEQYF
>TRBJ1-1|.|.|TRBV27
TGTGCCAGCAGTTTACGATGGAGTACTGAAGCTTTCTTT
CASSLRWSTEAFF
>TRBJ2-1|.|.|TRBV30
TGTGCCTGGCTTCTCCCGGGACAAAGGGAGAATGGGCAGTTCTTC
CAWLLPGQRENGQFF
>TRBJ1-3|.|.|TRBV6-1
TGTGCCAGCAGTGACAGGGCCCCTTCCTCTGGAAACACCATATATTTT
CASSDRAPSSGNTIYF